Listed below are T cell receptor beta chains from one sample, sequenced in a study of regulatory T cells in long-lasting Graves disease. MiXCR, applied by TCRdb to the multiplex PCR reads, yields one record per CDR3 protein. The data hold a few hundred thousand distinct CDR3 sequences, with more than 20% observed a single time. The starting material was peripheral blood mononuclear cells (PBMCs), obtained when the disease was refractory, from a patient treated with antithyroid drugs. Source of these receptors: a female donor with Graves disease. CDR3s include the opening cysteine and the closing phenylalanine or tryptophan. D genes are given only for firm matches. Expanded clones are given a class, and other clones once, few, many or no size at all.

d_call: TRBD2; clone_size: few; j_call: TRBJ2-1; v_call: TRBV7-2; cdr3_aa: CASSARLAGAWTINEQFF; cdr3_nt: TGTGCCAGCAGCGCTAGACTAGCGGGAGCGTGGACCATTAATGAGCAGTTCTTC
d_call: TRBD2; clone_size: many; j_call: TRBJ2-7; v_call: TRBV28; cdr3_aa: CASRVRGAEQYF; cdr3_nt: TGTGCCAGCCGAGTGCGGGGGGCCGAGCAGTACTTC
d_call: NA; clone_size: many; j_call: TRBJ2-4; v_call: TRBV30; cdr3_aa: CAWSTGSVDIQYF; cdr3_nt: TGTGCCTGGAGTACTGGGAGTGTGGACATTCAGTACTTC
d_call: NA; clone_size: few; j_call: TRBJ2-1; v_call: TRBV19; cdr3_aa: CASSLWGLADEQFF; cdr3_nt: TGTGCCAGTAGCCTATGGGGACTGGCGGATGAGCAGTTCTTC
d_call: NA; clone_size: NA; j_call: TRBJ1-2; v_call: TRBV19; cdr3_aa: CASSIDGGVSYGYTF; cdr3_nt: TGTGCCAGTAGTATAGATGGCGGGGTTTCCTATGGCTACACCTTC
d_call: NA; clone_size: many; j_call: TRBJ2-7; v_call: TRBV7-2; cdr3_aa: CASSLGPPRRSVLSYEQYF; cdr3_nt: TGTGCCAGCAGCTTAGGCCCCCCGCGAAGGAGCGTACTTAGTTACGAGCAGTACTTC
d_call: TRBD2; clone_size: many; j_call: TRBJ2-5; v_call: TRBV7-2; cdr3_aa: CASSYFSGLAVGETQYF; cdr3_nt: TGTGCCAGCAGCTACTTTTCGGGACTAGCGGTAGGAGAGACCCAGTACTTC
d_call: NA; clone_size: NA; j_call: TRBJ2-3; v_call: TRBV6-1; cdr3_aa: CASSLIPGPSDPGADTQYF; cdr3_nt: TGTGCCAGCAGTCTAATCCCGGGACCTTCCGATCCGGGCGCAGATACGCAGTATTTT
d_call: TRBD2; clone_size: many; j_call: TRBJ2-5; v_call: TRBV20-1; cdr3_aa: CSARGPGTSLETQYF; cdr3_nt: TGCAGTGCTAGAGGTCCCGGGACTAGCTTAGAGACCCAGTACTTC
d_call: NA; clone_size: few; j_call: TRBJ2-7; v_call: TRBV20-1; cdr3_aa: CSANVWRQFSYEQYF; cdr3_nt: TGCAGTGCTAATGTTTGGCGGCAATTCTCCTACGAGCAGTACTTC
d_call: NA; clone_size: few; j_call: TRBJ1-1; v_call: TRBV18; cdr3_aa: CASSPQLSPGNTEAFF; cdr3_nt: TGTGCCAGCTCACCACAACTTTCTCCCGGGAACACTGAAGCTTTCTTT
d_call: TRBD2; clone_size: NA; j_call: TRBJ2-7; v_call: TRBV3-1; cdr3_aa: CASSQITMLAGGGDPYEQYF; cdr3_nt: TGTGCCAGCAGCCAAATAACGATGCTAGCGGGAGGGGGGGACCCCTACGAGCAGTACTTC
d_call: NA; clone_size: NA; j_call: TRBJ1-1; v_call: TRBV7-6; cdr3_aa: CASSRSQGAEAFF; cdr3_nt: TGTGCCAGCAGCCGATCCCAGGGCGCTGAAGCTTTCTTT
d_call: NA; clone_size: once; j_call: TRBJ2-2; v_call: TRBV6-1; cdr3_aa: CASQESHRTGELFF; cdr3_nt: TGTGCCAGCCAGGAGAGTCATCGCACCGGGGAGCTGTTTTTT
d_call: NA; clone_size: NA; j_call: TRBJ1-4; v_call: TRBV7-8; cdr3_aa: CASSLAQGSYEKLFF; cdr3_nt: TGTGCCAGCAGCTTAGCTCAGGGCAGTTATGAAAAACTGTTTTTT
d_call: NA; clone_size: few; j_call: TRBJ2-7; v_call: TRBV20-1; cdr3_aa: CSARQGVSSYEQYF; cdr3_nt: TGCAGTGCTAGACAGGGTGTTAGCTCCTACGAGCAGTACTTC
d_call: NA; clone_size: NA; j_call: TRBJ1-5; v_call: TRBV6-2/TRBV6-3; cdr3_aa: CASSYLGQRGQPQHF; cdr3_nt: TGTGCCAGCAGTTACTTGGGACAACGGGGTCAGCCCCAGCATTTT
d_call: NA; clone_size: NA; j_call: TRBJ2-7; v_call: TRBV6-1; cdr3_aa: CASGGLMNEQYF; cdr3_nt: TGTGCCAGCGGAGGACTTATGAACGAGCAGTACTTC
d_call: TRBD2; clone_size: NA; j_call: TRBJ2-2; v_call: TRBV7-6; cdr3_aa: CASSLPTGTSGNTGELFF; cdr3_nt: TGTGCCAGCAGCTTACCCACCGGGACTAGCGGGAACACCGGGGAGCTGTTTTTT
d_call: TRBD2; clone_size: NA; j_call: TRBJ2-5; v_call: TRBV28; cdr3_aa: CATAGGQETQYF; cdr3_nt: TGTGCCACCGCCGGGGGGCAAGAGACCCAGTACTTC
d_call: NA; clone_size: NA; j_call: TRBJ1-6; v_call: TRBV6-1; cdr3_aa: CASSQGTAGPLHF; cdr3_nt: TGTGCCAGCAGCCAAGGGACGGCCGGACCCCTCCACTTT
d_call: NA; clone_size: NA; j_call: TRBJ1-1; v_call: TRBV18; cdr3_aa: CAGSIWGGRVETAEAFF; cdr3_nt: TGTGCCGGCTCGATATGGGGGGGGCGCGTCGAAACGGCTGAAGCTTTCTTT
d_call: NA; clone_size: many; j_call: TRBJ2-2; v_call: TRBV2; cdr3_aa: CASSVLKSGELFF; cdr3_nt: TGTGCCAGCAGTGTCCTTAAGTCCGGGGAGCTGTTTTTT
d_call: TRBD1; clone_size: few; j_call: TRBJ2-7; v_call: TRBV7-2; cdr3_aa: CASSQDSGTGALSEQYF; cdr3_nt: TGTGCCAGCAGCCAAGACTCAGGGACAGGGGCGTTAAGCGAGCAGTACTTC
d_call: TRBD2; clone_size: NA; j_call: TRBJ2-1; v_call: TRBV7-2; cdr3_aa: CASSQLDGVGGPPNEQFF; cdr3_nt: TGTGCCAGCAGCCAACTCGACGGGGTGGGAGGGCCGCCGAATGAGCAGTTCTTC
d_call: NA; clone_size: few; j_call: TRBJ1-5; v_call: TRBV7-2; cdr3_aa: CASSLERQDNQPQHF; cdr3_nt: TGTGCCAGCAGCTTAGAAAGACAGGACAATCAGCCCCAGCATTTT
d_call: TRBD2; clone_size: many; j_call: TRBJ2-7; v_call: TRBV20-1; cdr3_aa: CSALTSGLSYEQYF; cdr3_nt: TGCAGTGCTCTGACTAGCGGATTGTCCTACGAGCAGTACTTC
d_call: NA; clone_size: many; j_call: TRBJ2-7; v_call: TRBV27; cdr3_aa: CASSLRPMAYEQYF; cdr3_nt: TGTGCCAGCAGTTTACGGCCGATGGCCTACGAGCAGTACTTC
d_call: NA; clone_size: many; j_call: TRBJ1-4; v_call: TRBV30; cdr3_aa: CAWSAGNEKLFF; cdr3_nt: TGTGCCTGGAGTGCGGGGAATGAAAAACTGTTTTTT
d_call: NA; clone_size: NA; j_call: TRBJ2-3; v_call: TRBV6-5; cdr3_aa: CASSYSSGLADTQYF; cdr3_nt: TGTGCCAGCAGTTACTCTAGCGGTCTGGCAGATACGCAGTATTTT
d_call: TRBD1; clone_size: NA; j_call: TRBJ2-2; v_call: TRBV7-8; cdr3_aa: CASSLRGAGGFPGELFF; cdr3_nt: TGTGCCAGCAGCTTACGAGGGGCAGGGGGTTTTCCCGGGGAGCTGTTTTTT
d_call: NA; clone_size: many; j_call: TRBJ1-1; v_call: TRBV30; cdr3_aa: CAWIRGGFAFF; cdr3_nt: TGTGCCTGGATAAGGGGTGGGTTTGCTTTCTTT
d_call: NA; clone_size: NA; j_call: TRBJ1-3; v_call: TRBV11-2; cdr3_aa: CASSLPGIGNTIYF; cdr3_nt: TGTGCCAGCAGCTTACCAGGGATTGGAAACACCATATATTTT
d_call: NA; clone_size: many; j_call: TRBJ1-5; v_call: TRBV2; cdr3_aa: CASSDGQPQHF; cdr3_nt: TGTGCCAGCAGTGACGGTCAGCCCCAGCATTTT
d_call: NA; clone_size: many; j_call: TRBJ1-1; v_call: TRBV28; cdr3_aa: CASSFPGDTGAFF; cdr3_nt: TGTGCCAGCAGTTTCCCAGGGGATACTGGAGCTTTCTTT
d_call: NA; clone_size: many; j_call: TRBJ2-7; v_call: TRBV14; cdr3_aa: CASSQVQGDEQYF; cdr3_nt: TGTGCCAGCAGCCAAGTCCAGGGTGACGAGCAGTACTTC
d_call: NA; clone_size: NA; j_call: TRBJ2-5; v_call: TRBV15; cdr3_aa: CATSTIDGGGAETQYF; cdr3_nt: TGTGCCACCAGCACAATCGATGGAGGGGGCGCGGAGACCCAGTACTTC
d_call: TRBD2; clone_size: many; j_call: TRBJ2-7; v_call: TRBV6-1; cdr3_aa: CASSDPLAGRAYEQYF; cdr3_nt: TGTGCCAGCAGTGACCCACTAGCGGGGAGAGCCTACGAGCAGTACTTC
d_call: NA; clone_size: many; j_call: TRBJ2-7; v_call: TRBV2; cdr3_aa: CASSQQYEQYF; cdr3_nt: TGTGCCAGCAGTCAACAGTACGAGCAGTACTTC
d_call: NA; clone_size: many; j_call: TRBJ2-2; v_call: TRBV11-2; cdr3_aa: CASSLGPIAGELFF; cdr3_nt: TGTGCCAGCAGCTTAGGACCCATCGCCGGGGAGCTGTTTTTT
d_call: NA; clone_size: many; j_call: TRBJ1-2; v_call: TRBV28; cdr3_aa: CASTSTRIYGYTF; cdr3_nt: TGTGCCAGCACCTCGACAAGGATCTATGGCTACACCTTC
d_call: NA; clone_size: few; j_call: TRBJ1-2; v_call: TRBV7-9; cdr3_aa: CASSYSNRGREYGYTF; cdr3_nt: TGTGCCAGCAGCTACAGTAACCGGGGGAGGGAGTATGGCTACACCTTC
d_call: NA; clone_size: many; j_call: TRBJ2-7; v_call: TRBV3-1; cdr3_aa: CASSQVVGEGEQYF; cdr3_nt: TGTGCCAGCAGCCAAGTCGTAGGGGAAGGCGAGCAGTACTTC
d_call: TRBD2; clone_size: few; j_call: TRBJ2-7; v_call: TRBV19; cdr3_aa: CASTVETSGRGYEQYF; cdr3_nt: TGTGCCAGTACCGTGGAAACTAGCGGGAGAGGCTACGAGCAGTACTTC
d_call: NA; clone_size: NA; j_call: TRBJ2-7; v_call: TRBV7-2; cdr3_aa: CASRGGTFSYEQYF; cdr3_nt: TGTGCCAGCAGAGGGGGGACTTTCTCCTACGAGCAGTACTTC